One and the same sample provided the 18 T cell receptor beta chains below, sequenced in a study of cytomegalovirus exposure and HLA in healthy donors. The PCR contained 60 Vbeta and 13 Jbeta primers. Method: immunoSEQ multiplex PCR; TCRdb's copy keeps in-frame clones and lacks some. In the table there are fewer than 250,000 clones, 80% to 85% of which are singletons. Sequenced sample: PBMCs. These receptor sequences come from a boy aged 2 to 10 in good health and CMV-seronegative.

The V and J genes are TRBV6-5 and TRBJ1-6, with 7 bases lining up with TRBD1. Germline trimming cut 4 bases from V and 10 bases from J; bases unmatched to any gene: 7. Germline V gives CDR1 MNHEY, CDR2 SVGAGI. The CDR3 is 14 amino acids. The CDR3 protein is CASSSLTGNSPLHF. The CDR3 bases are TGTGCCAGCAGTTCCCTGACAGGGAACTCACCCCTCCACTTT.

V and J are TRBV29-1 and TRBJ1-2; 11 nucleotides match TRBD1. The V gene's germline CDR1 is SQVTM and CDR2 ANQGSEA. CDR3 length: 15 residues. V shed 6 bases and J 4 bases; nucleotides not matched to a gene: 10. CDR3 loop: CSVPGQGVASYGYTF. CDR3 in DNA: TGCAGCGTCCCGGGACAGGGGGTGGCCTCCTATGGCTACACCTTC.

The chain uses TRBV6-1 and TRBJ1-4; D may be TRBD1 (6 bases). This CDR3 comprises 15 residues. Between the trimmed V and J ends, which lost 3 bases and 5 bases, there was a span of 13 bases. Germline V lookup: CDR1 MNHNS, CDR2 SASEGT. The DNA of the CDR3 is TGTGCCAGCAGTGACCCGGGGAGGGGGAATGAAAAACTGTTTTTT. Translating it yields CASSDPGRGNEKLFF.

The V call is TRBV7-2, the J call TRBJ2-1; 7 positions agree with TRBD2. V lost 5 bases, J lost 0 bases, and 4 bases stayed unmatched. From germline, CDR1 is SGHTA and CDR2 FQGNSA. This CDR3 has 15 amino acids. The chain's CDR3 is CASSRWTSSYNEQFF. In nucleotides, the CDR3 is TGTGCCAGCAGCCGTTGGACTAGCTCCTACAATGAGCAGTTCTTC. Full variable domain (remainder filled in from reference TRBV7-2 and TRBJ2-1): GAGVSQSPSNKVTEKGKDVELRCDPISGHTALYWYRQSLGQGLEFLIYFQGNSAPDKSGLPSDRFSAERTGGSVSTLTIQRTQQEDSAVYLCASSRWTSSYNEQFFGPGTRLTVL.

This clone was counted once. The chain couples TRBV6-4 to TRBJ2-3, with 11 bases that match TRBD2. The CDR3 is made up of 16 amino acids. CDR1 MRHNA and CDR2 SNTAGT come from the germline V gene. Trimming at V came to 5 bases and at J to 4 bases, leaving 8 bases not matched to a gene. The CDR3 DNA reads TGTGCCAGCAGTTTGACTAGCGGGACTGGGGCAGATACGCAGTATTTT. Translating gives CASSLTSGTGADTQYF.

The chain couples TRBV9 to TRBJ2-2; TRBD2 might be the D (6 bases). Trimming left V 0 bases short and J 1 base short, with 13 bases between. Germline V gene lookup returns CDR1 SGDLS and CDR2 YYNGEE. CDR3 length: 17 amino acids. As DNA, the CDR3 is TGTGCCAGCAGCGTAGATGCGGGACGGCAGAACACCGGGGAGCTGTTTTTT. Its translation is CASSVDAGRQNTGELFF.

This clone appeared a single time. The chain combines TRBV7-9 with TRBJ1-6; TRBD1 agrees at 9 bases. This CDR3 is 15 amino acids long. The junction had 5 bases not matched to a gene; V was cut back by 3 bases and J by 8 bases. CDR1 SEHNR and CDR2 FQNEAQ come from the germline V gene (reference sequence). CDR3 residues: CASSLGQGRDSPLHF. CDR3 coding DNA: TGTGCCAGCAGCTTGGGACAGGGTCGAGATTCACCCCTCCACTTT.

The chain recombines TRBV6-1 with TRBJ2-5; a possible D gene is TRBD1 (6 bases). Germline lookup yields CDR1 MNHNS and CDR2 SASEGT. V lost 2 bases and J lost 2, with 9 bases in between. The CDR3 runs 14 residues. CDR3 DNA: TGTGCCAGCAGTGAACGGGACATACAAGAGACCCAGTACTTC. Amino acids: CASSERDIQETQYF.

The genes are TRBV19 and TRBJ1-2; unclear D gene. The CDR3 loop spans 12 amino acids. The germline CDR1 and CDR2 sequences are LNHDA and SQIVND (reference sequence). V was clipped by 3 bases and J by 4 bases, with 6 bases between them. The CDR3 is CASSIYSYGYTF. The DNA for the CDR3 is TGTGCCAGTAGTATTTATAGCTATGGCTACACCTTC. The complete variable domain, with remaining parts taken from reference TRBV19 and TRBJ1-2, reads DGGITQSPKYLFRKEGQNVTLSCEQNLNHDAMYWYRQDPGQGLRLIYYSQIVNDFQKGDIAEGYSVSREKKESFPLTVTSAQKNPTAFYLCASSIYSYGYTFGSGTRLTVV.

The rearrangement joins TRBV7-6 to TRBJ2-7, with 7 bases lining up with TRBD2. V shed 2 bases and J 1 base; nucleotides not matched to a gene: 5. The CDR3 totals 15 residues. From germline, CDR1 is SGHVS and CDR2 FNYEAQ. CDR3 nucleotide sequence: TGTGCCAGCAGCTTAACTGGGCGGGGGTCCTACGAGCAGTACTTC. This translates into CASSLTGRGSYEQYF.

The chain recombines TRBV10-3 with TRBJ1-2; no clear D. The V and J ends lost 10 bases and 4 bases respectively, with 13 bases between them. The V gene's germline CDR1 is ENHRY and CDR2 SYGVKD. The CDR3 is made up of 12 amino acids. CDR3 sequence (DNA): TGTGCCACCGCGGAGGGATTCTATGGCTACACCTTC. Residues: CATAEGFYGYTF.

In its sample, this clone was seen once. The chain uses TRBV7-9 and TRBJ2-1; TRBD2 matches 12 bases. Germline V lookup: CDR1 SEHNR, CDR2 FQNEAQ (reference sequence). There are 19 residues in the CDR3. The junction had 10 bases not matched to a gene; V was cut back by 2 bases and J by 2 bases. The CDR3 protein is CASSLWKGLAGGTYNEQFF. The CDR3 DNA reads as TGTGCCAGCAGCTTATGGAAGGGGCTAGCGGGAGGGACCTACAATGAGCAGTTCTTC.

The chain combines TRBV19 with TRBJ1-5; the match to TRBD1 covers 7 bases. Germline CDR1 LNHDA, CDR2 SQIVND (reference sequence). V was clipped by 6 bases and J by 3 bases; unmatched bases: 5. The CDR3 length is 14 residues. Here the CDR3 DNA reads TGTGCCAGTAGGAAAGACAGGGACAATCAGCCCCAGCATTTT. Its translation is CASRKDRDNQPQHF.

This sequence joins TRBV7-9 and TRBJ1-2, with 8 nucleotides matching TRBD1. This CDR3 spans 17 amino acids. The trim removed 1 base at V and 4 bases at J, leaving 11 bases unmatched. Germline V gene lookup returns CDR1 SEHNR and CDR2 FQNEAQ (reference sequence). The CDR3 sequence is CASSLGGWTGNPYGYTF. In DNA form, the CDR3 reads TGTGCCAGCAGCTTAGGGGGATGGACAGGGAATCCCTATGGCTACACCTTC.

The count of this clone is one. The chain carries TRBV13 and TRBJ2-5, with 9 bases lining up with TRBD2. CDR1 is PRHDT and CDR2 is FYEKMQ in the germline V gene (reference sequence). V lost 0 bases, J lost 2 bases, and 4 bases stayed unmatched. This CDR3 is 16 amino acids long. The CDR3 region is CASSLGLAGVQETQYF. The CDR3 DNA reads TGTGCCAGCAGCTTAGGATTAGCGGGGGTTCAAGAGACCCAGTACTTC. Full variable domain (outside the CDR3, taken from reference TRBV13 and TRBJ2-5): AAGVIQSPRHLIKEKRETATLKCYPIPRHDTVYWYQQGPGQDPQFLISFYEKMQSDKGSIPDRFSAQQFSDYHSELNMSSLELGDSALYFCASSLGLAGVQETQYFGPGTRLLVL.

The genes are TRBV28 and TRBJ2-7; D remains ambiguous. The CDR3 sequence is 11 residues long. CDR1 is MDHEN and CDR2 is SYDVKM in the germline V gene. V was clipped by 2 bases and J by 8 bases, with 7 bases between them. CDR3 sequence: CASSLEEKQYF. The DNA for the CDR3 is TGTGCCAGCAGTTTAGAGGAAAAGCAGTACTTC. Full variable domain (rest looked up from reference TRBV28 and TRBJ2-7): DVKVTQSSRYLVKRTGEKVFLECVQDMDHENMFWYRQDPGLGLRLIYFSYDVKMKEKGDIPEGYSVSREKKERFSLILESASTNQTSMYLCASSLEEKQYFGPGTRLTVT.

This clone was seen a handful of times. This chain links TRBV30 with TRBJ1-1; D uncertain. Trimming pared 3 bases from V and 1 base from J, leaving 3 bases between. This CDR3 is 11 amino acids long. Looked up from germline, CDR1 is GTSNPN and CDR2 is SVGIG (reference sequence). This CDR3 is CAWRRNTEAFF. CDR3 sequence (DNA): TGTGCCTGGAGGCGGAACACTGAAGCTTTCTTT. Drawing the rest from reference TRBV30 and TRBJ1-1, the complete variable domain is SQTIHQWPATLVQPVGSPLSLECTVEGTSNPNLYWYRQAAGRGLQLLFYSVGIGQISSEVPQNLSASRPQDRQFILSSKKLLLSDSGFYLCAWRRNTEAFFGQGTRLTVV.

This rearrangement joins TRBV6-5 to TRBJ1-4; 8 nucleotides agree with TRBD1. The trim removed 10 bases at V and 8 bases at J, leaving 9 bases unmatched. The germline CDR1 and CDR2 sequences are MNHEY and SVGAGI. CDR3 length: 13 amino acids. The CDR3 here is CATSDRGREKLFF. CDR3 DNA sequence: TGTGCCACCTCCGACAGGGGCCGAGAAAAACTGTTTTTT.